Below, 5 T cell receptor beta chains from the same sample are listed, as sequenced in a study of blood T cell repertoires in COVID-19. Clones were read by immunoSEQ multiplex PCR, and TCRdb kept only the in-frame ones, dropping some. This sample has 280,000 or so clones, with 70% to 90% found just once. Material for sequencing was peripheral blood. These receptors all come from a woman aged 55-69 years with acute or convalescent COVID-19.

The chain has TRBV19 and TRBJ1-1, with D possibly being TRBD1 (5 bases). The germline V gene has CDR1 LNHDA and CDR2 SQIVND (reference sequence). This CDR3 has 15 residues. V lost 6 bases, J lost 4 bases, and 18 bases lay in between. Here the CDR3 reads CASRINRYQGTEAFF. The CDR3 nucleotides are TGTGCCAGTAGGATAAACAGGTATCAGGGCACTGAAGCTTTCTTT.

The V call is TRBV4-3, the J call TRBJ1-1; D gene unclear. Trimming stripped 0 bases from V and 6 bases from J, with 11 bases between. The germline gives CDR1 LGHNA, CDR2 YSLEER. The CDR3 spans 14 residues. The CDR3 DNA reads as TGCGCCAGCAGCCAAGATAAGAGCTTCCCTGAAGCTTTCTTT. It specifies CASSQDKSFPEAFF.

The rearrangement uses TRBV28 and TRBJ1-1; 9 nucleotides line up with TRBD1. The CDR3 is made up of 15 amino acids. With 3 bases clipped from V and 5 bases from J, the junction kept 7 bases outside the gene matches. Per the germline V gene, CDR1 is MDHEN and CDR2 is SYDVKM. CDR3 in DNA: TGTGCCAGCAGTTTGGCCTTGACAGGGGGAACTGAAGCTTTCTTT. It specifies CASSLALTGGTEAFF.

CDR3 loop: CASGLGHKNTEAFF. The CDR3, as DNA: TGTGCTAGTGGTCTGGGACATAAGAACACTGAAGCTTTCTTT. The chain combines TRBV12-5 with TRBJ1-1, with D tentatively TRBD1 (6 bases). Trimming left V 5 bases short and J 1 base short, with 11 bases between. CDR1 and CDR2 from the germline V gene are LGHNT and FRNRAP. CDR3 length equals 14 residues. Variable domain in full (rest from reference TRBV12-5 and TRBJ1-1): DARVTQTPRHKVTEMGQEVTMRCQPILGHNTVFWYRQTMMQGLELLAYFRNRAPLDDSGMPKDRFSAEMPDATLATLKIQPSEPRDSAVYFCASGLGHKNTEAFFGQGTRLTVV.

A remark on this clone: Other DNA sequences within the sample encode an identical CDR3. V gene TRBV29-1 combines with J gene TRBJ1-1; D is ambiguous. The germline CDR1 and CDR2 sequences are SQVTM and ANQGSEA. This CDR3 spans 11 amino acids. V was shortened by 6 bases and J by 2 bases, with 7 bases between the two germline ends. This CDR3 reads CSVQLNTEAFF. The CDR3 DNA is TGCAGCGTCCAACTAAACACTGAAGCTTTCTTT.